One and the same sample provided the 18 T cell receptor beta chains below, sequenced in a study of T cells in Graves' hyperthyroidism and ophthalmopathy (dated by TCRdb to about 2019). The method was multiplex PCR. Sequencing was performed on an Illumina HiSeq 2000. Amplification of TCR beta CDR3 regions was carried out from RNA transcripts. The first round of RT-PCR for the TCR CDR3 was performed with the HTBI primer set and the Qiagen OneStep RT-PCR kit. The public reads were run again by TCRdb, first through fastp at Q25 and then through MiXCR, and only productive beta chains were kept. Here each entry gathers all rows of one CDR3 protein and keeps the most common genes and DNA. This sample comprises a few hundred thousand distinct CDR3 sequences, roughly 25% of them detected only once. The biggest ten clones account for more than 60% of the sample. What was sequenced was blood. The receptors derive from a man between 50 and 59 years old with Graves' hyperthyroidism.

The chain joins TRBV20-1 to TRBJ1-5, with TRBD1 matching over 8 bases. CDR3 length equals 16 residues. Trimming removed 4 bases from V and 5 bases from J; junction bases left unmatched: 13. Germline V gene lookup returns CDR1 DFQATT and CDR2 SNEGSKA (reference sequence). In DNA form, the CDR3 reads TGCAGTGCTACCCTAGGAACGACAGGGGCGGATCAGCCCCAGCATTTT. The encoded protein is CSATLGTTGADQPQHF.

The CDR3 region has the DNA TGCGCCAGCAGCTCGGCGGGGGAACAGAACACCGGGGAGCTGTTTTTT. Translation: CASSSAGEQNTGELFF. This chain joins TRBV5-1 and TRBJ2-2; 7 bases agree with TRBD2. This CDR3 is built from 16 residues. In germline, CDR1 is SGHRS, CDR2 YFSETQ. V lost 3 bases, J lost 1 base, and 6 bases stayed unmatched.

This clonotype has at least ten counts. J is TRBJ2-7 and V is TRBV5-1; D unclear. The CDR3 is made up of 15 amino acids. Between the trimmed V and J ends, which lost 4 bases and 0 bases, there was a span of 14 bases. Germline lookup yields CDR1 SGHRS and CDR2 YFSETQ. CDR3 coding DNA: TGCGCCAGCAGCGCCCAGAGCGCCAGCTCCTACGAGCAGTACTTC. Protein: CASSAQSASSYEQYF.

The chain uses TRBV7-6 and TRBJ2-3; the match to TRBD1 covers 7 bases. The CDR3 spans 15 residues. Trimming at V came to 5 bases and at J to 1 base, leaving 6 bases not matched to a gene. Germline V CDR1 and CDR2: SGHVS, FNYEAQ. The CDR3 nucleotides are TGTGCCAGCAGCCCCGACAGGGACGGCACAGATACGCAGTATTTT. Protein product: CASSPDRDGTDTQYF.

This chain connects TRBV2 to TRBJ1-2, with 7 bases identical to TRBD1. Germline-derived CDR1 and CDR2 are SNHLY and FYNNEI. The CDR3 is 12 amino acids. V was clipped by 6 bases and J by 10 bases; unmatched bases: 8. The CDR3 bases are TGTGCCAGCAGCCAAGGGGGCCCGCTCTACACCTTC. This translates into CASSQGGPLYTF.

The chain joins TRBV4-1 to TRBJ2-7, with TRBD2 identical over 9 bases. Per the germline V gene, CDR1 is MGHRA and CDR2 is YSYEKL. V trimming: 3 bases; J trimming: 2 bases; junction bases outside the gene matches: 5. The CDR3 runs to 15 residues. The CDR3 bases are TGCGCCAGCAGCCACGGCGCGGGAGGGACCTACGAGCAGTACTTC. The encoded protein is CASSHGAGGTYEQYF.

The rearrangement joins TRBV2 to TRBJ2-7; D is uncertain. V dropped 6 bases and J dropped 3 bases, with 3 bases sitting between them. The germline gives CDR1 SNHLY, CDR2 FYNNEI. This CDR3 spans 10 amino acids. CDR3 nucleotide sequence: TGTGCCAGCAGGGTCTACGAGCAGTACTTC. Its translation is CASRVYEQYF. The entire variable domain, with the rest obtained from reference TRBV2 and TRBJ2-7, is as follows: EPEVTQTPSHQVTQMGQEVILRCVPISNHLYFYWYRQILGQKVEFLVSFYNNEISEKSEIFDDQFSVERPDGSNFTLKIRSTKLEDSAMYFCASRVYEQYFGPGTRLTVT.

In its sample, this clonotype was seen many times. The chain couples TRBV9 to TRBJ2-3; TRBD2 aligns across 11 bases. Germline V gives CDR1 SGDLS, CDR2 YYNGEE. The CDR3 has 16 amino acids. The V segment lost 1 base and the J segment 4 bases; nucleotides outside the gene matches: 5. CDR3 bases: TGTGCCAGCAGCGTATCTAGCGGGAGGTTGTCAGATACGCAGTATTTT. Protein product: CASSVSSGRLSDTQYF.

The rearrangement uses TRBV19 and TRBJ1-1; D remains unclear. Germline V gene data show CDR1 as LNHDA and CDR2 as SQIVND (reference sequence). The length of the CDR3 is 15 residues. V was trimmed by 2 bases and J by 0 bases, leaving 10 bases between them. CDR3 in DNA: TGTGCCAGTAGTATAAGGGAACCGATGAACACTGAAGCTTTCTTT. It specifies CASSIREPMNTEAFF. The variable domain in full, with the rest retrieved from reference TRBV19 and TRBJ1-1, is DGGITQSPKYLFRKEGQNVTLSCEQNLNHDAMYWYRQDPGQGLRLIYYSQIVNDFQKGDIAEGYSVSREKKESFPLTVTSAQKNPTAFYLCASSIREPMNTEAFFGQGTRLTVV.

This clonotype was seen a handful of times. The V and J genes are TRBV3-1 and TRBJ2-1; D is ambiguous. In germline, CDR1 is LGHDT, CDR2 YNNKEL (reference sequence). CDR3 length: 15 residues. V was shortened by 5 bases and J by 7 bases, with 18 bases between the two germline ends. As DNA, the CDR3 is TGTGCCAGCAGCTTAGGGTTTCCGGCCGGTAATGAGCAGTTCTTC. It codes for CASSLGFPAGNEQFF.

This clonotype occurred a few times. V is TRBV15 and J is TRBJ1-3; perhaps TRBD1 as D (6 bases). Trimming removed 5 bases from V and 2 bases from J, with 10 bases in between. Germline lookup yields CDR1 LNHNV and CDR2 YYDKDF (reference sequence). The length of the CDR3 is 14 residues. The CDR3 DNA is TGTGCCACCAGCGGGAGGACAGCTGGAAACACCATATATTTT. This encodes CATSGRTAGNTIYF.

This chain joins TRBV3-1 and TRBJ2-1, with 7 bases lining up with TRBD1. The CDR3 is 15 amino acids. J lost 5 bases, V lost 5 bases, and 9 bases had no gene match. The germline V gene has CDR1 LGHDT and CDR2 YNNKEL (reference sequence). This CDR3 reads CASSSRTGTHNEQFF. CDR3 sequence (DNA): TGTGCCAGCAGCTCCCGGACAGGTACCCACAATGAGCAGTTCTTC.

The table lists this clonotype with many counts. The rearrangement joins TRBV3-1 to TRBJ2-7; no clear D. Germline V gene lookup returns CDR1 LGHDT and CDR2 YNNKEL (reference sequence). The CDR3 extends over 11 amino acids. Trimming removed 5 bases from V and 3 bases from J, with 5 bases in between. The CDR3 DNA reads as TGTGCCAGCAGCGATCTCTACGAGCAGTACTTC. It specifies CASSDLYEQYF.

The chain combines TRBV28 with TRBJ2-6; 7 bases are shared with TRBD1. The CDR3 spans 17 residues. Unmatched junction bases numbered 6, after V lost 3 bases and J lost 1 base. Germline CDR1 MDHEN, CDR2 SYDVKM. The CDR3 coding sequence is TGTGCCAGCAGTTTTGGGCAGGGGGAATCTGGGGCCAACGTCCTGACTTTC. Its translation is CASSFGQGESGANVLTF.

This clonotype showed up many times. The V gene is TRBV24-1, the J gene TRBJ2-3; 12 bases line up with TRBD1. From germline, CDR1 is KGHDR and CDR2 SFDVKD. The CDR3 has 16 residues. With 3 bases clipped from V and 7 bases from J, the junction kept 7 bases outside the gene matches. The CDR3 bases are TGTGCCACCAGTGATGCCGGGACAGGGGGCGAGTATACGCAGTATTTT. This sequence encodes CATSDAGTGGEYTQYF.

This sequence joins TRBV2 and TRBJ2-5, with TRBD1 identical over 8 bases. This CDR3 is built from 15 residues. The junction had 13 bases not matched to a gene; V was cut back by 8 bases and J by 5 bases. The germline CDR1 and CDR2 sequences are SNHLY and FYNNEI. Here the CDR3 DNA reads TGTGCCAGCTCACCCCGACAGGGGAAGTTCGAGACCCAGTACTTC. As protein: CASSPRQGKFETQYF.

This clonotype was detected ten times or more. The chain couples TRBV10-3 to TRBJ2-3; D uncertain. This CDR3 has 14 residues. The germline gives CDR1 ENHRY, CDR2 SYGVKD. V was cut by 7 bases and J by 4 bases, with 15 bases left in between. The DNA of the CDR3 is TGTGCCATCAATACGGAAGGACCCCCAGATACGCAGTATTTT. Protein: CAINTEGPPDTQYF.

This clonotype was counted only a few times. This chain connects TRBV9 to TRBJ2-2, with D perhaps matching TRBD1 (6 bases). CDR1 SGDLS and CDR2 YYNGEE come from the germline V gene. V lost 4 bases to trimming and J lost 6 bases, with 16 bases between them. The CDR3 sequence is 15 residues long. CDR3: CASSITSGVPGELFF. The CDR3 DNA is TGTGCCAGCAGCATCACATCAGGGGTACCCGGGGAGCTGTTTTTT. The full variable domain, rest sourced from reference TRBV9 and TRBJ2-2, is DSGVTQTPKHLITATGQRVTLRCSPRSGDLSVYWYQQSLDQGLQFLIQYYNGEERAKGNILERFSAQQFPDLHSELNLSSLELGDSALYFCASSITSGVPGELFFGEGSRLTVL.